Listed below are T cell receptor beta chains from one sample, sequenced in a study of cytomegalovirus exposure and HLA in healthy donors. Profiling relied on immunoSEQ multiplex PCR, and the TCRdb table lists in-frame clones only, not all of them. The table lists around 67,000 clones, roughly 69% of them singletons. Material for sequencing was PBMCs. The receptor source for this set is a woman between 50 and 59 years old in good health and CMV-seronegative. Both conserved end residues are part of each CDR3. The D gene is left open where the match is weak. Size is omitted from some rows. Given values are once, few, many or a class for expanded clones.

V: TRBV7-9; size: .; J: TRBJ2-1; D: TRBD2; DNA: TGTGCCAGCAGCCTAGCGGGGAGCTCCTACAATGAGCAGTTCTTC; CDR3: CASSLAGSSYNEQFF
V: TRBV7-8; size: .; J: TRBJ1-1; D: .; DNA: TGTGCCAGCAGCTTAGCGGTGGGCAGCACTGAAGCTTTCTTT; CDR3: CASSLAVGSTEAFF
V: TRBV30; size: .; J: TRBJ1-5; D: .; DNA: TGTGTCTGGAGCTCGGGACTGGGGATAGTATTTAATCAGCCCCAGCATTTT; CDR3: CVWSSGLGIVFNQPQHF
V: TRBV6-5; size: .; J: TRBJ2-7; D: TRBD1; DNA: TGTGCCAGCCGACAACAGGGGAAGACCTACGAGCAGTACTTC; CDR3: CASRQQGKTYEQYF
V: TRBV4-2; size: few; J: TRBJ1-4; D: .; DNA: TGTGCCAGCAGCCCCACTCCCGGGGACTTCGCTGAAAAACTGTTTTTT; CDR3: CASSPTPGDFAEKLFF
V: TRBV5-1; size: .; J: TRBJ1-4; D: TRBD1; DNA: TGCGCCAGCAGCTTGGCGACAGACAGGGCTGAAAAACTGTTTTTT; CDR3: CASSLATDRAEKLFF
V: TRBV18; size: .; J: TRBJ2-7; D: TRBD1; DNA: TGTGCCAGCTCCCCTACCGGGACAGTTTTTGGCTACGAGCAGTACTTC; CDR3: CASSPTGTVFGYEQYF
V: TRBV30; size: few; J: TRBJ2-3; D: .; DNA: TGTGCCTGGGCTGGTCCGGTCCCCTTAAATTTT; CDR3: CAWAGPVPLNF
V: TRBV27; size: .; J: TRBJ1-1; D: TRBD1; DNA: TGTGCCAGCAGTTTCGGGGGACAGTTCACTGAAGCTTTCTTT; CDR3: CASSFGGQFTEAFF
V: TRBV5-4; size: .; J: TRBJ1-2; D: .; DNA: TGTGCCAGCAGCTTCCCCCCCCGACAGTCGGACGGGTATGGCTACACCTTC; CDR3: CASSFPPRQSDGYGYTF
V: TRBV11-3; size: .; J: TRBJ1-1; D: .; DNA: TGTGCCAGCAGCTTAGATCAGGGGTTGAACACTGAAGCTTTCTTT; CDR3: CASSLDQGLNTEAFF
V: TRBV5-1; size: few; J: TRBJ1-1; D: TRBD1; DNA: TGCGCCAGCAGCCCCGGGGACAGCGTGAACACTGAAGCTTTCTTT; CDR3: CASSPGDSVNTEAFF
V: TRBV28; size: .; J: TRBJ2-7; D: TRBD1; DNA: TGTGCCAGCAGTACCCACAGGGGGCACGAGCAGTACTTC; CDR3: CASSTHRGHEQYF
V: TRBV7-9; size: few; J: TRBJ1-1; D: .; DNA: TGCGCCAGCAGCCAACTTCAGGGGAACACTGAAGCTTTCTTT; CDR3: CASSQLQGNTEAFF